These 10 T cell receptor beta chains were all obtained from the same sample, sequenced in a study of spatial heterogeneity in lung cancer (dated by TCRdb to between 2018 and 2021). Libraries were made using 5' RACE. Data came from a NextSeq 500. TCRdb applied fastp at Q25 and MiXCR to the public reads, then kept only in-frame beta chains. For every CDR3 protein sequence, its rows merge into one entry that carries the most common genes and DNA. This sample gives more than 6,500 distinct CDR3 sequences in total; 3% to 5% of them show up just once. The ten largest clones add up to more than 20% of the sample. What the time point label conveys for this sample: sample taken at primary tumor resection. TCR sequencing used whole RNA extracted from tumor and nontumor lung tissue, or from cryopreserved PBMC samples, without cell sorting. Sequenced material: normal lung tissue next to the tumor, taken at surgery. The origin of the receptors is a female donor with early-stage non-small cell lung cancer.

This clonotype turned up a few times. Just one base apart from a much larger clone, this may be a read error. V gene TRBV9 combines with J gene TRBJ1-6, with 12 positions matching TRBD1. V gave up 4 bases and J gave up 7 bases; unmatched junction bases: 6. CDR1 and CDR2 from the germline V gene are SGDLS and YYNGEE. CDR3 size: 16 residues. The CDR3 sequence: CASSIEGTGGNSPLHF. CDR3 in DNA: TGTGCCAGCAGCATAGAAGGGACAGGGGGCAATTCACCCCTCCACTTT.

This clonotype was observed many times. The chain joins TRBV5-1 to TRBJ2-3, with 10 bases fitting TRBD1. Germline assignment: CDR1 SGHRS and CDR2 YFSETQ. The junction had 7 bases not matched to a gene; V was cut back by 6 bases and J by 3 bases. The CDR3 covers 15 residues. CDR3 sequence: CASTQQGQGTDTQYF. CDR3 in DNA: TGCGCCAGCACTCAACAGGGACAGGGGACAGATACGCAGTATTTT. Complete variable domain (other parts from reference TRBV5-1 and TRBJ2-3): KAGVTQTPRYLIKTRGQQVTLSCSPISGHRSVSWYQQTPGQGLQFLFEYFSETQRNKGNFPGRFSGRQFSNSRSEMNVSTLELGDSALYLCASTQQGQGTDTQYFGPGTRLTVL.

This clonotype has ten or more counts. The rearrangement links TRBV6-2 or TRBV6-3 to TRBJ2-3; no clear D gene. Germline V gene lookup returns CDR1 MNHEY and CDR2 SVGEGT. With 0 bases removed from V and 6 bases from J, the gap between germline ends came to 7 bases. The CDR3 sequence is 13 residues long. CDR3 amino acids: CASSYSLRDTQYF. CDR3 nucleotides: TGTGCCAGCAGTTACTCGTTGAGGGATACGCAGTATTTT.

By sample share, this clonotype is medium-sized. V is TRBV5-1 and J is TRBJ2-7, with a weak D call TRBD1 (6 bases). The length of the CDR3 is 14 residues. With 4 bases removed from V and 4 bases from J, the gap between germline ends came to 15 bases. Germline CDR1 SGHRS, CDR2 YFSETQ. The CDR3 nucleotides read TGCGCCAGCAGCCACGGGACAACTTCTTACGAGCAGTACTTC. Encoded protein: CASSHGTTSYEQYF.

This clonotype is medium-sized by share. One end of the junction is discordant with germline, which a read error may explain. J is TRBJ1-3 and V is TRBV6-2 or TRBV6-3, with D possibly TRBD1 on 5 matching bases. The germline CDR1 and CDR2 sequences are MNHEY and SVGEGT. The CDR3 is 12 residues long. The CDR3 nucleotides read TGTGCCAGCAGTTACTCCACTGGGACGCCCAGTTTT. Protein: CASSYSTGTPSF.

This clonotype was counted many times. This sequence joins TRBV7-8 and TRBJ2-3, with 7 nucleotides matching TRBD1. This CDR3 is 15 amino acids long. V shed 1 base and J 3 bases; nucleotides not matched to a gene: 4. Per germline, CDR1 SGHVS and CDR2 FQNEAQ. CDR3: CASSLEVRGTDTQYF. CDR3 bases: TGTGCCAGCAGCTTAGAGGTCAGGGGGACAGATACGCAGTATTTT. Drawing the rest from reference TRBV7-8 and TRBJ2-3, the complete variable domain is GAGVSQSPRYKVAKRGQDVALRCDPISGHVSLFWYQQALGQGPEFLTYFQNEAQLDKSGLPSDRFFAERPEGSVSTLKIQRTQQEDSAVYLCASSLEVRGTDTQYFGPGTRLTVL.

This clonotype was recorded many times. The chain recombines TRBV7-8 with TRBJ2-3, with 13 positions matching TRBD2. V shed 5 bases and J 2 bases; nucleotides not matched to a gene: 4. This CDR3 spans 16 amino acids. Germline CDR1 SGHVS, CDR2 FQNEAQ. The chain's CDR3 is CASSLGLAGTTDTQYF. The CDR3 nucleotides are TGTGCCAGCAGCCTGGGACTAGCGGGGACCACAGATACGCAGTATTTT.

This clonotype was detected ten times or more. The chain has TRBV11-1 and TRBJ2-2, with 9 bases lining up with TRBD2. Germline V lookup: CDR1 SGHAT, CDR2 FQDESV (reference sequence). The CDR3 consists of 18 residues. V lost 5 bases and J lost 2; bases outside the gene matches: 12. Written as DNA, the CDR3 is TGTGCCAGCAGCCGAACGACTAGCGGTTACTATAACACCGGGGAGCTGTTTTTT. Its translation is CASSRTTSGYYNTGELFF.

Relative to its sample, this clonotype is medium-sized (0.01 to 0.1%). The CDR3 DNA is TGTGCCAGCAGGGAGACAGATACGCAGTATTTT. It codes for CASRETDTQYF. The rearrangement joins TRBV19 to TRBJ2-3; D is tentatively TRBD1 or TRBD2 (5 bases each). Germline V CDR1 and CDR2: LNHDA, SQIVND (reference sequence). This CDR3 has 11 amino acids. V was clipped by 9 bases and J by 3 bases, with 7 bases between them.

This clonotype was counted many times. V is TRBV7-3 and J is TRBJ2-3; weak D call: TRBD1 (5 bases). The germline V and J ends were trimmed by 5 bases and 1 base, with 13 bases remaining between them. The germline CDR1 and CDR2 sequences are SGHTA and FQGTGA. The CDR3 runs to 15 residues. CDR3 in amino acids: CASSPDSLGTDTQYF. The CDR3 nucleotides read TGTGCCAGCAGCCCCGACAGTCTCGGCACAGATACGCAGTATTTT.